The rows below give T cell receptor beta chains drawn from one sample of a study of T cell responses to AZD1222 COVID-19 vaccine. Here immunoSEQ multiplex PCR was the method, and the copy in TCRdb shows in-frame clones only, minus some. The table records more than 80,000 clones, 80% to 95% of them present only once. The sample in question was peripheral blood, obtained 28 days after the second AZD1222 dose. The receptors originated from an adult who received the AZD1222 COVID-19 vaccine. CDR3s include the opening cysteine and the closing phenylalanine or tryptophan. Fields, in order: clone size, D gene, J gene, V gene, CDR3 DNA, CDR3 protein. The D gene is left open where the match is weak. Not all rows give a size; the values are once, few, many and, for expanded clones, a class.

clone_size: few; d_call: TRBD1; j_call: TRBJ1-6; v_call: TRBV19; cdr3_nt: TGTGCCAGTAGTGCCTGGGACAGAAATTCACCCCTCCACTTT; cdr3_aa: CASSAWDRNSPLHF
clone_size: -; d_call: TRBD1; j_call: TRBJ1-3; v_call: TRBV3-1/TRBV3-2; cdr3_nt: TGTGCCAGCAGCCCATCGGGGACAGCCGGAAACACCATATATTTT; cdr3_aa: CASSPSGTAGNTIYF
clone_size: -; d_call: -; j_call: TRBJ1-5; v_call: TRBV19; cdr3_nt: TGTGCCAGTAGTATAGAACAGGTGAATCAGCCCCAGCATTTT; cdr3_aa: CASSIEQVNQPQHF
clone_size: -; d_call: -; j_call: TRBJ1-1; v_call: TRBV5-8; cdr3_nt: TGTGCCAGCAGCCTCGTCAGGGGAGCTTTCTTT; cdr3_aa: CASSLVRGAFF
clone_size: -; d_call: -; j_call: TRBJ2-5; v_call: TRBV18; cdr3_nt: TGTGCCAGCTCACCAAGGCTCGGACCGAACCAAGAGACCCAGTACTTC; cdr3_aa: CASSPRLGPNQETQYF
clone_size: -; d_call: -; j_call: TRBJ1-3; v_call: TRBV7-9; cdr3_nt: TGTGCCAGCAGAGGAGGGAATATTGGAAACACCATATATTTT; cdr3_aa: CASRGGNIGNTIYF
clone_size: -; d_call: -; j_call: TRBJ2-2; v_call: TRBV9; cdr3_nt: TGTGCCAGCAGTCAGGGGGGCTCAAACACCGGGGAGCTGTTTTTT; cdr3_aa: CASSQGGSNTGELFF
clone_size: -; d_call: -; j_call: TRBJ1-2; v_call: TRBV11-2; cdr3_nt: TGTGCCAGCAGCTTGGGGCGGAAGATGTATGGCTACACCTTC; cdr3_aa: CASSLGRKMYGYTF
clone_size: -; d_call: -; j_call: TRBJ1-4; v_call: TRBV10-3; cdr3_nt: TGTGCCATCAGGGAGGCTGGGTCTGAAAAACTGTTTTTT; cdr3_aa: CAIREAGSEKLFF
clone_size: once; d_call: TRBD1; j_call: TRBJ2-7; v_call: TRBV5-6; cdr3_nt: TGTGCCAGCAGCTTGGTACCCGTGACAGGGATCTCCTACGAGCAGTACTTC; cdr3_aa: CASSLVPVTGISYEQYF
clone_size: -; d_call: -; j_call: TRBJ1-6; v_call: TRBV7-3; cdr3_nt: TGTGCCAGCAGCTTATCCGGGGAGTCACCCCTCCACTTT; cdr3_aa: CASSLSGESPLHF
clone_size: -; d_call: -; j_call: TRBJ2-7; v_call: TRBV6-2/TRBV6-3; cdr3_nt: TGTGCCAGCAGTTTGACAGGCCTCTACGAGCAGTACTTC; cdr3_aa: CASSLTGLYEQYF
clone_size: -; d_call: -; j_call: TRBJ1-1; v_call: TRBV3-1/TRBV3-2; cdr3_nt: TGTGCCAGCAGCCAAGCTGACAGGAACACTGAAGCTTTCTTT; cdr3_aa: CASSQADRNTEAFF
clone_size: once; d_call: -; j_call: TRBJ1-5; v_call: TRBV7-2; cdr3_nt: TGTGCCAGCCGGACATTCGACTTAGGCAATCAGCCCCAGCATTTT; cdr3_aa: CASRTFDLGNQPQHF
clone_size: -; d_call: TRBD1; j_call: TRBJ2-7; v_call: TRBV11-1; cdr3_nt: TGTGCCAGCAGCTTAGGAGGGGACAGCTCCTACGAGCAGTACTTC; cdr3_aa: CASSLGGDSSYEQYF
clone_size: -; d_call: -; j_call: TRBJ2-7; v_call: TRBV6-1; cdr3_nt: TGTGCCAGCAGTGAAAGGCTCTGGAGACAGAACATCCCCTACGAGCAGTACTTC; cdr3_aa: CASSERLWRQNIPYEQYF
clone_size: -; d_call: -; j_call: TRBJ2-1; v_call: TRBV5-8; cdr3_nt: TGTGCCAGCAGCTTTTCAGGCAGGGTGTACAATGAGCAGTTCTTC; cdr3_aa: CASSFSGRVYNEQFF
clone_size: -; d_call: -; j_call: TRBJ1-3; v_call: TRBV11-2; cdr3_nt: TGTGCCAGCAGCTTAGACTGGGGGGCTGGAAACACCATATATTTT; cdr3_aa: CASSLDWGAGNTIYF
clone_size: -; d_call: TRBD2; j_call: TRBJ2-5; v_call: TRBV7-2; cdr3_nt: TGTGCCAGCAGGTCCGGCGGGGGGGAGACCCAGTACTTC; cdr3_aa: CASRSGGGETQYF
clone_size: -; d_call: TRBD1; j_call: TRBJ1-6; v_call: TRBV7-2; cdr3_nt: TGTGCCAGCATGAGGGACAGGGGATATAATTCACCCCTCCACTTT; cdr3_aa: CASMRDRGYNSPLHF
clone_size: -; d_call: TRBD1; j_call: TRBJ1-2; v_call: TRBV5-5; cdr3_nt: TGTGCCAGCAGCTTGAACTATGACAGGGCAAGGGGCTACACCTTC; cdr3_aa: CASSLNYDRARGYTF